What follows describes a single T cell receptor (beta chain). Its antigen remains unknown. The data stem from a study of T cell responses to AZD1222 COVID-19 vaccine. About the study: Investigators merged groups given second doses at roughly 4 or roughly 12 weeks. Whole-study findings and limits: Baseline serostatus was positive in only a handful of AZD1222 recipients. White British donors predominated, females outnumbered males, and clonal diversity was possibly underestimated. Per reports, nearly half of all spike-specific TCRs target regions that are unmutated in variants.

Clones were sequenced by immunoSEQ multiplex PCR, and TCRdb holds only the in-frame ones, with some missing. The sample holds about 99,000 clones; approximately 90% are singletons and the top ten take around 3.2%. Germline V gene sequence: CDR1 LNHDA, CDR2 SQIVND (reference sequence). This CDR3 is built from 14 residues. Between the trimmed V and J ends, which lost 4 bases and 6 bases, there was a span of 15 bases. Source: peripheral blood, taken on day 0 of AZD1222 vaccination. V is TRBV19 and J is TRBJ1-1; D not resolved. The clonotype comes from an adult in good health. CDR3 sequence reads: CASSTDLGIAEAFF. The CDR3 DNA sequence: TGTGCCAGTAGTACCGACCTGGGGATCGCTGAAGCTTTCTTT. Full variable domain (remainder filled in from reference TRBV19 and TRBJ1-1): DGGITQSPKYLFRKEGQNVTLSCEQNLNHDAMYWYRQDPGQGLRLIYYSQIVNDFQKGDIAEGYSVSREKKESFPLTVTSAQKNPTAFYLCASSTDLGIAEAFFGQGTRLTVV.